The rows below give T cell receptor beta chains drawn from one sample of a study of vaccination effects on CD4 cells after COVID-19. TCRdb's copy holds only in-frame clones and misses some; the assay was immunoSEQ multiplex PCR. The sample shows fewer than 25,000 clones, over 60% of them seen only once. These receptors' antigens are unknown. Sequencing was performed on CD4+ T cells from PBMCs cultured with HCoV-NL63 spike peptides, taken before COVID-19 vaccination. The receptors stem from a human donor who received a COVID-19 vaccine. CDR3s include the opening cysteine and the closing phenylalanine or tryptophan. Each record gives: D gene, clone size, J gene, V gene, CDR3 DNA, CDR3 protein. A D gene is named only where the DNA matches it firmly. The size of a clone is reported for some rows only, either as once, few or many, or as a class for expanded clones.

>.|.|TRBJ2-4|TRBV20-1
TGCAGTGCTAGTAGGAAGGGTGCTTCGGCCAAAAACATTCAGTACTTC
CSASRKGASAKNIQYF
>.|.|TRBJ2-7|TRBV7-9
TGTGCCAGCAGCTTAGGCAGTTCCTCCTACGAGCAGTACTTC
CASSLGSSSYEQYF
>TRBD2|.|TRBJ2-1|TRBV15
TGTGCCACCAGCAGAGCGGCGGGAGGGTTGGATGAGCAGTTCTTC
CATSRAAGGLDEQFF
>TRBD2|once|TRBJ2-1|TRBV7-6
TGTGCCAGCAGCTCACCGGGACTAGCGGGATATGAGCAGTTCTTC
CASSSPGLAGYEQFF
>.|.|TRBJ1-4|TRBV6-5
TGTGCCAGCAGTAGCGGGGTTGCGCCTAATGAAAAACTGTTTTTT
CASSSGVAPNEKLFF
>.|.|TRBJ2-7|TRBV5-5
TGTGCCAGCAGCTTGGCTGTGACATATACTTCCTACGAGCAGTACTTC
CASSLAVTYTSYEQYF
>TRBD1|.|TRBJ2-2|TRBV3-1/TRBV3-2
TGTGCCAGCAGCCAAGCCCGGGACAGACCATTCGGGGAGCTGTTTTTT
CASSQARDRPFGELFF
>.|.|TRBJ2-1|TRBV9
TGTGCCAGCACCCTCGGGAGTACGTCCTACAATGAGCAGTTCTTC
CASTLGSTSYNEQFF
>.|.|TRBJ2-2|TRBV4-2
TGTGCCAGCAGCCCCATCCCCGCGCGAACCGGGGAGCTGTTTTTT
CASSPIPARTGELFF
>.|.|TRBJ2-7|TRBV6-5
TGTGCCAGCACTCAGGGGGGGACTACCTCCTACGAGCAGTACTTC
CASTQGGTTSYEQYF
>.|.|TRBJ2-1|TRBV27
TGTGCCAGCAGAACGATGCGGGGATCCTACAATGAGCAGTTCTTC
CASRTMRGSYNEQFF
>.|.|TRBJ1-1|TRBV5-1
TGCGCCAGCAGCTTGGAAGGGGCCGAGAACACTGAAGCTTTCTTT
CASSLEGAENTEAFF
>.|.|TRBJ2-1|TRBV21-1
TGTGCCAGCAGCGAGAAGATAACGGCCCGAAATGAGCAGTTCTTC
CASSEKITARNEQFF
>TRBD2|.|TRBJ2-1|TRBV11-2
TGTGCCAGCAGCTTACAAGCGGGAGTCGGGAATGAGCAGTTCTTC
CASSLQAGVGNEQFF
>TRBD1|few|TRBJ1-1|TRBV10-1
TGCGCCAGCAGTGGGCTCGGACAGGCGAACACTGAAGCTTTCTTT
CASSGLGQANTEAFF
>.|.|TRBJ1-3|TRBV15
TGTGCCACCAGCTTTCCAGGAAACACCATATATTTT
CATSFPGNTIYF
>.|.|TRBJ2-5|TRBV19
TGTGCCAGTAGCCGCCGGGCGGGGGCAGAGACCCAGTACTTC
CASSRRAGAETQYF
>TRBD1|once|TRBJ2-2|TRBV6-5
TGTGCCAGCAGTTACTCGGGACAGGGAGCGGCCGGGGAGCTGTTTTTT
CASSYSGQGAAGELFF
>TRBD1|.|TRBJ2-5|TRBV18
TGTGCCAGCTCACCGGGACAGGGGGCCGGAGAGACCCAGTACTTC
CASSPGQGAGETQYF
>TRBD2|.|TRBJ2-3|TRBV24-1
TGTGCCACCAGTGATGGGACTAGCGGGAGAACAGATACGCAGTATTTT
CATSDGTSGRTDTQYF